The next 25 T cell receptor beta chains were all read from a single sample in a study of blood T cells in healthy people across ages. Together with a sample-barcoded 5' primer, a J-beta primer mix was included in a second PCR lasting about 7 to 11 cycles. TCRdb passed the 5' RACE reads through MiXCR, listing each CDR3 protein once. The sample holds about 680,000 distinct CDR3 sequences, approximately 50% seen once. Sequencing input: blood. The receptors come from a woman aged 60-75 years in good health.

The rearrangement uses TRBV3-1 and TRBJ2-3; TRBD2 is a possible D gene (6 bases). The CDR3 contains 12 residues. CDR1 is LGHDT and CDR2 is YNNKEL in the germline V gene (reference sequence). The V gene lost 3 bases and the J gene lost 8 bases, with 9 bases spanning the gap. The CDR3 protein is CASSQTTSTQYF. In DNA, the CDR3 is TGTGCCAGCAGCCAGACGACTAGTACGCAGTATTTT.

This clonotype was seen a single time. The chain links TRBV6-6 to TRBJ1-5; tentative D call: TRBD1 (5 bases). Germline-derived CDR1 and CDR2 are MNHNY and SVGAGI (reference sequence). The germline V and J ends were trimmed by 11 bases and 0 bases, with 11 bases remaining between them. The CDR3 length is 13 residues. The CDR3 region is CAGAANSNQPQHF. The CDR3 DNA is TGTGCCGGGGCGGCAAATAGCAATCAGCCCCAGCATTTT.

The genes are TRBV9 and TRBJ2-1; 8 positions agree with TRBD1. After removal of 0 bases from V and 8 bases from J, the junction contained 10 bases not matched to a gene. This CDR3 is built from 16 residues. Germline CDR1 is SGDLS and CDR2 is YYNGEE. The CDR3 loop is CASSVARRAGGHEQFF. The CDR3 nucleotides are TGTGCCAGCAGCGTAGCTCGGAGGGCAGGGGGCCATGAGCAGTTCTTC.

The rearrangement joins TRBV20-1 to TRBJ2-4; D is uncertain. V lost 6 bases and J lost 6, with 12 bases in between. CDR1 and CDR2 from the germline V gene are DFQATT and SNEGSKA (reference sequence). This CDR3 region has 12 residues. As DNA, the CDR3 is TGCAGTGCCCGGCCCGGGTCAAACATTCAGTACTTC. Translated: CSARPGSNIQYF.

The rearrangement links TRBV7-9 to TRBJ2-3; 7 nucleotides line up with TRBD2. Germline trimming cut 7 bases from V and 2 bases from J; bases unmatched to any gene: 9. This CDR3 is built from 15 residues. Germline CDR1 SEHNR, CDR2 FQNEAQ (reference sequence). This CDR3 reads CASKGASGPTDTQYF. The CDR3 DNA sequence: TGTGCCAGCAAAGGGGCTAGCGGCCCCACAGATACGCAGTATTTT.

This clonotype has only a few counts. The chain has TRBV12-3 or TRBV12-4 and TRBJ1-4; D uncertain. The V and J ends lost 4 bases and 4 bases respectively, with 7 bases between them. CDR3 length: 13 residues. CDR3 loop: CASSSYSNEKLFF. The DNA of the CDR3 is TGTGCCAGCAGTTCCTACAGTAATGAAAAACTGTTTTTT.

V gene TRBV28 combines with J gene TRBJ2-7; 10 nucleotides match TRBD1. The CDR3 totals 14 residues. J gave up 5 bases and V 4 bases, and 5 bases lay outside the gene matches. Germline CDR1 is MDHEN and CDR2 is SYDVKM. The CDR3 DNA is TGTGCCAGCAGTTCATCCGGGACAGGGGACGAGCAGTACTTC. It yields the protein CASSSSGTGDEQYF.

V and J are TRBV30 and TRBJ2-4; TRBD1 agrees at 11 bases. The J call is in doubt because the DNA end fits TRBJ2-7 better. The CDR3 runs to 17 residues. Germline V gene sequence: CDR1 GTSNPN, CDR2 SVGIG (reference sequence). The CDR3 bases are TGTGCCTGGAAAGCAAGGGTGCGGGACAGGGGGATCAACGAGCAGTACTTC. Translated, it gives CAWKARVRDRGINEQYF.

This clonotype was counted ten times or more. The junction and the germline gene differ at one end; a read error may be behind it. V and J are TRBV7-7 and TRBJ2-5; D is unclear. Germline V gene lookup returns CDR1 SSHAT and CDR2 FNYEAQ (reference sequence). The CDR3 is made up of 13 amino acids. The CDR3, as DNA: TGTGCTAGCAGCTTCGGTCTAGGCGAGACCCAGTACTTC. It codes for CASSFGLGETQYF. Full variable domain (remainder filled in from reference TRBV7-7 and TRBJ2-5): GAGVSQSPRYKVTKRGQDVTLRCDPISSHATLYWYQQALGQGPEFLTYFNYEAQPDKSGLPSDRFSAERPEGSISTLTIQRTEQRDSAMYRCASSFGLGETQYFGPGTRLLVL.

Only a few counts were recorded for this clonotype. The chain employs TRBV12-3 or TRBV12-4 and TRBJ2-1; TRBD2 aligns across 8 bases. J gave up 15 bases and V 2 bases, and 6 bases lay outside the gene matches. The CDR3 loop spans 12 amino acids. The CDR3 sequence is CASSLRGGLGFF. For the CDR3, the DNA is TGTGCCAGCAGTTTACGGGGGGGTTTGGGGTTCTTC.

This clonotype has only a few counts. J is TRBJ2-1 and V is TRBV7-2; 10 nucleotides match TRBD2. The CDR3 totals 16 residues. V lost 1 base and J lost 7; bases outside the gene matches: 7. CDR1 SGHTA and CDR2 FQGNSA come from the germline V gene. The CDR3 here is CASSLEAGGIGNEQFF. The CDR3 DNA reads TGTGCCAGCAGCTTAGAAGCGGGAGGGATTGGTAATGAGCAGTTCTTC.

V is TRBV7-2 and J is TRBJ2-1, with 8 positions matching TRBD1. Germline-derived CDR1 and CDR2 are SGHTA and FQGNSA. The CDR3 covers 13 residues. With 4 bases clipped from V and 8 bases from J, the junction kept 4 bases outside the gene matches. The CDR3 here is CASSWTGSDEQFF. CDR3 in DNA: TGTGCCAGCAGCTGGACAGGGTCCGATGAGCAGTTCTTC. The complete variable domain, with remaining parts taken from reference TRBV7-2 and TRBJ2-1, reads GAGVSQSPSNKVTEKGKDVELRCDPISGHTALYWYRQSLGQGLEFLIYFQGNSAPDKSGLPSDRFSAERTGGSVSTLTIQRTQQEDSAVYLCASSWTGSDEQFFGPGTRLTVL.

The chain employs TRBV4-2 and TRBJ2-7; D remains unclear. V dropped 5 bases and J dropped 2 bases, with 13 bases sitting between them. Germline V gene lookup returns CDR1 LGHNA and CDR2 YNFKEQ. This CDR3 contains 14 residues. The CDR3 DNA reads as TGTGCCAGCAGCACTAATATGGCGGCCTACGAGCAGTACTTC. Translated: CASSTNMAAYEQYF.

The chain has TRBV9 and TRBJ2-6; D may be TRBD2 (7 bases). The CDR3 has 18 residues. Trimming cost V 0 bases and J 0 bases, with 13 bases left between them. The germline V gene has CDR1 SGDLS and CDR2 YYNGEE. The CDR3 nucleotides are TGTGCCAGCAGCGTAGATCGGGGGGCCTCCTCTGGGGCCAACGTCCTGACTTTC. It encodes CASSVDRGASSGANVLTF.

The rearrangement links TRBV15 to TRBJ2-6, with D unclear. The CDR3 extends over 16 amino acids. Trimming left V 4 bases short and J 0 bases short, with 10 bases between. The germline CDR1 and CDR2 sequences are LNHNV and YYDKDF (reference sequence). The CDR3 region is CATSNAHPSGANVLTF. The CDR3 DNA reads as TGTGCCACCAGCAACGCCCATCCCTCTGGGGCCAACGTCCTGACTTTC.

This chain links TRBV29-1 with TRBJ2-7, with D unclear. The CDR3 length is 12 residues. Germline V lookup: CDR1 SQVTM, CDR2 ANQGSEA. V was trimmed by 4 bases and J by 2 bases, leaving 9 bases between them. CDR3 residues: CSVARGAYEQYF. Written as DNA, the CDR3 is TGCAGCGTTGCTCGAGGAGCCTACGAGCAGTACTTC.

V is TRBV6-1 and J is TRBJ2-7, with 7 positions matching TRBD1. Trimming removed 4 bases from V and 5 bases from J; junction bases left unmatched: 11. This CDR3 is built from 15 residues. Germline values: CDR1 MNHNS, CDR2 SASEGT. The CDR3 is CASSAIPTGRHEQYF. The CDR3 region has the DNA TGTGCCAGCAGTGCAATCCCGACAGGGCGACACGAGCAGTACTTC.

This rearrangement joins TRBV20-1 to TRBJ2-7; D may be TRBD2 (6 bases). Trimming pared 3 bases from V and 3 bases from J, leaving 15 bases between. Looked up from germline, CDR1 is DFQATT and CDR2 is SNEGSKA (reference sequence). The CDR3 has 14 residues. The CDR3 region has the DNA TGCAGTGCTAGGGAGGGAGGACGAATCTACGAGCAGTACTTC. It yields the protein CSAREGGRIYEQYF.

The CDR3 sequence: CATRGRSDRTDTQYF. As DNA, the CDR3 is TGTGCCACCAGGGGTAGATCGGATCGCACAGATACGCAGTATTTT. The V call is TRBV10-3, the J call TRBJ2-3, with D possibly TRBD1 on 6 matching bases. The CDR3 is made up of 15 amino acids. V was clipped by 10 bases and J by 1 base, with 18 bases between them. Germline V gene sequence: CDR1 ENHRY, CDR2 SYGVKD.

The chain carries TRBV10-3 and TRBJ2-2; TRBD2 aligns across 9 bases. The germline V gene encodes CDR1 ENHRY and CDR2 SYGVKD. With 10 bases clipped from V and 0 bases from J, the junction kept 9 bases outside the gene matches. The CDR3 has 16 residues. The chain's CDR3 is CATGDPSGTNTGELFF. Here the CDR3 DNA reads TGTGCCACCGGTGACCCTAGCGGGACGAACACCGGGGAGCTGTTTTTT.

This clonotype was found a few times. The rearrangement uses TRBV20-1 and TRBJ2-7; D remains ambiguous. V shed 5 bases and J shed 2 bases, with 10 bases lying between them. The CDR3 has 12 amino acids. The germline CDR1 and CDR2 sequences are DFQATT and SNEGSKA (reference sequence). CDR3 protein: CSARTQAYEQYF. The DNA of the CDR3 is TGCAGTGCTCGGACGCAAGCCTACGAGCAGTACTTC.

This clonotype was seen a single time. The rearrangement links TRBV27 to TRBJ2-5; 8 positions match TRBD2. CDR3 length equals 15 residues. Unmatched junction bases numbered 11, after V lost 8 bases and J lost 3 bases. Germline values: CDR1 MNHEY, CDR2 SMNVEV (reference sequence). The CDR3 nucleotides read TGTGCCAGCTCTACCTCCCGGGAGGGAAAAGAGACCCAGTACTTC. It yields the protein CASSTSREGKETQYF.

The chain carries TRBV9 and TRBJ1-1; no definite D call. Germline V gene sequence: CDR1 SGDLS, CDR2 YYNGEE. The CDR3 runs to 14 residues. V lost 3 bases to trimming and J lost 4 bases, with 13 bases between them. CDR3 in amino acids: CASSANVGVTEAFF. The CDR3 DNA sequence: TGTGCCAGCAGCGCAAATGTGGGTGTCACTGAAGCTTTCTTT.

As to this clonotype: One base away lies a much larger clone, so this may be a sequencing read error. The chain is built from TRBV12-5 and TRBJ2-7; D ambiguous. With the DNA end fitting TRBJ2-5 better, the J assignment may be wrong. This CDR3 is 16 amino acids long. Germline CDR1 and CDR2: LGHNT and FRNRAP. The CDR3 sequence is CASGLGTTCGQETQYF. The DNA for the CDR3 is TGTGCTAGTGGTTTGGGAACTACTTGCGGACAAGAGACCCAGTACTTC.

This clonotype was found once. J is TRBJ1-2 and V is TRBV6-6; unclear D gene. Germline loops: CDR1 MNHNY, CDR2 SVGAGI (reference sequence). Between the trimmed V and J ends, which lost 0 bases and 8 bases, there was a span of 10 bases. The CDR3 has 13 amino acids. DNA for the CDR3: TGTGCCAGCAGTTACTCGGACGGAGACGGCTACACCTTC. It codes for CASSYSDGDGYTF.